Detailed here is one TCR beta chain. The target of this receptor is not known. The sample holds no much larger clone one base away, and base qualities are not on file. This record belongs to a study of cytomegalovirus exposure and HLA in healthy donors (dated by TCRdb to about 2017). About the study as a whole: According to an earlier analysis of 550 to 700 of the donors, roughly 180 million T cells yielded over 100 million unique TCR beta sequences and 276 Gb of sequence data. The T cell repertoires of some 700 subjects were profiled by immunosequencing and related to cytomegalovirus serostatus. In an earlier analysis of over 550 of the donors, high-throughput TCR beta sequencing was used to judge whether each TCR beta V gene segment behaved as functional or pseudogenic. Rather than drawing on any new phenotypic data, the later analysis identified candidate immune exposures from TCR beta sequences and the way those sequences occurred across donors. Among 350 to 400 genotyped donors of the cohort, an average of around 240,000 unique TCR beta nucleotide sequences were sequenced per donor, roughly 20% of them non-productive. The number of donors typed differed by locus, with about 629-630 for A, B, C, DRB1 and DQB1, over 500 for DQA1, nearly 610 for DPA1, and over 400 for DPB1. Of the 300 to 400 genotyped donors, about 84% fell in the genetic ancestry cluster associated with self-reported Caucasian donors. All discovery cohort repertoires had been generated using a single sequencing platform. A later genetic analysis took genome-wide SNP genotypes for about 65% of the 666 donors and used that subset as a discovery cohort. An early release covering around 630 HLA-typed donors comprised around 300 gigabases of sequencing data and approximately 85 million unique TCR sequences. A later analysis re-analyzed previously published TCR beta repertoires from 550 to 700 donors and added high-resolution HLA genotyping to study TCR occurrence patterns. Because of strong linkage in the cohort, four to six DR-DQ haplotypes were treated as single units for association and clustering. Both class I and class II loci were covered by HLA typing, at four-digit resolution. The study combined high-throughput TCR immunosequencing, statistical association of individual TCRs with disease status, and machine learning to predict cytomegalovirus infection status. Alongside the repertoire data, information on donor age, sex, ethnicity and CMV serostatus was compiled. A separate validation cohort of 100 to 150 different subjects was used in addition to the roughly 700-subject first cohort. The study aimed to test whether cataloging public T cell receptors could reveal signatures of past pathogen exposure.

What the authors observed across the whole study: Strong co-occurrence of HLA alleles, especially DR and DQ, made assigning TCR associations to individual alleles difficult. At a false discovery rate of 0.05, a later analysis linked some 18,000 TCR beta sequences to specific HLA alleles. An earlier analysis of 587 of the donors showed that most TCR beta V segments appeared in productive rearrangements either about 87% or about 30% of the time, which broadly matched IMGT annotations. Immune exposure information for the cohort was limited to CMV serostatus. Linkage disequilibrium might explain the correlated functional status among segregating V segments, but an unknown experimental factor could not be ruled out. In both the original and validation cohorts, the classifier was reported to diagnose cytomegalovirus status with high specificity and sensitivity. Most CMV-associated TCR beta chains appeared to be HLA-restricted in a later analysis, and the HLA associations seemed to be driven largely by CMV exposure. The sequencing pipeline was judged likely to have produced a cluster of highly shared sequence variants as a technical artifact. A total of about 150 TCR beta chains were listed by the study as associated with cytomegalovirus. The cohort was sequenced for TCR beta chains only, and without alpha or paired-chain data the features that could be detected were limited. Sequencing depth was assumed to be roughly uniform across donors in the presence/absence analyses, though that assumption may not hold. A few of the identified cytomegalovirus-associated TCR beta chains were confirmed in vitro to be specific for cytomegalovirus antigens. It was suggested by the authors that the approach could potentially be generalized to other disease states and immunological phenotypes. Because HLA typing was unavailable for some donors at each locus, only the typed subset was used in association tests. Because counts were too low, some 17 rarely observed V segments, including chromosome 9 orphons, were left out of the earlier analysis of a few hundred of the donors. A later analysis found that HLA-associated TCR beta chains were more clonally expanded and had lower generation probabilities than equally common non-associated chains. Most TCR sequences were observed very rarely across donors, whereas some public TCRs were present in many individuals. According to a later analysis, TCR association rates differed among HLA loci, with DRB1 alleles showing the most associated TCRs and HLA-C alleles showing the fewest. V-gene and J-gene trimming of TCR beta chains was associated with a missense DCLRE1C variant in a later genetic analysis, and the association was replicated in an independent cohort. A further reported finding was that TCR beta sequences accurately predicted the HLA-A and HLA-B alleles for most subjects in the first cohort. Compared with the roughly 670-donor mean, donors in an Asian-associated ancestry cluster had fewer N-insertions in productive TCRs, according to a later genetic analysis. A later analysis reported that several top co-occurrence clusters appeared linked to parvovirus B19, influenza, CMV and Epstein-Barr virus.

The cohort was made up of around 720 healthy bone marrow donors. At the time of sampling, all cohort members were nominally healthy, though unrecorded immune exposures were likely present. The donor was CMV seropositive and was included in the group of 250 to 300 seropositive cohort members. A peripheral blood sample was collected from each donor, and TCR beta sequencing was performed on peripheral blood mononuclear cells. The Qiagen DNeasy Blood Extraction Kit was used to extract genomic DNA from the blood cell samples. The library was made by the immunoSEQ multiplex PCR assay. The multiplex PCR relied on a mix of 60 forward primers for TCR Vbeta segments and 13 reverse primers for TCR Jbeta segments. A multiplex PCR assay on genomic DNA amplified the CDR3 region of rearranged TCR beta genes. Amplified TCR beta libraries were sequenced as 87-base-pair reads on the Illumina HiSeq System. In the original analysis: A later analysis counted about 76 million unique TCR beta chains across the 640 or so repertoires, and 10 million to 12 million of these chains were shared by at least two donors. Raw reads were error-corrected and collapsed into unique sequences with a nearest-neighbor algorithm that merged closely related sequences to remove PCR and sequencing errors. Alignment of CDR3 sequences to IMGT reference sequences was used to assign V, D and J gene segments. For a sequence to be retained, at least a six-nucleotide match to both a V gene segment and a J gene segment was required. A rearrangement was called productive if the CDR3 had no stop codons and remained in frame with V and J, and every other rearrangement was called non-productive. CDR3 was defined by IMGT convention, running from the second conserved V-encoded cysteine to the conserved J-encoded phenylalanine. In an earlier analysis of more than 550 of the donors, sequences lacking an unambiguous match to a single V gene segment were excluded. An earlier analysis of several hundred of the donors classified V segments as functional when productive rearrangements were above 56.7% and as segregating when the standard deviation between donors was above 5%. A statistical classification framework was built to diagnose cytomegalovirus status from the catalog of TCR beta chain sequences. V and J gene assignment, in a later analysis, came from comparing TCR nucleotide sequences with IMGT/GENE-DB human TR gene sequences. In a later analysis, CDR3 sequences and most-parsimonious VDJ recombination scenarios were assigned using the TCRdist pipeline. In a later analysis, each TCR beta chain was defined by its CDR3 amino acid sequence together with its V-gene family, and reads without a unique V-gene family were excluded. In a later analysis, around 600 highly shared, low-generation-probability nucleotide sequences were removed to address suspected cross-contamination and a sequencing artifact. A later analysis calculated a clonal expansion index for each public chain from normalized within-repertoire ranks of inferred template counts. Generation probabilities in a later analysis came from a VDJ recombination model fitted to out-of-frame rearrangements, and those results were checked against IGoR. Hypergeometric tests were used in a later analysis to score TCR-TCR, TCR-HLA and TCR-CMV co-occurrence, with a repertoire-size bias correction applied to the TCR pairs. To estimate false discovery rates, a later analysis permuted the HLA or CMV assignments 20 times. A later analysis grouped co-occurring TCRs with DBSCAN, adding TCRdist sequence similarity when clustering within HLA-allele-positive subsets. Repertoires with fewer than 30,000 or more than 120,000 public chains were left out of co-occurrence clustering, as were four to six repertoires with anomalous nucleotide sharing. TCRdb took this table from immuneACCESS and kept in-frame rearrangements with V and J called. Such tables lack part of the clones; where checked against another copy, unresolved V genes explain under half of the gap, and the rest is unexplained. V, J and clone size derive from that table, while D and trimming were established from the DNA sequence. In this sample the table shows 150,000 to 200,000 clones, roughly 79% of which occur a single time. The top ten constitute roughly 4.5% of the sample.

Sequencing used PBMCs. The clonotype originates from a woman between 18 and 30 years old in good health and CMV-seropositive.

The CDR3 region has the sequence CATSRDLSGQGGEKLFF. DNA sequence: TGTGCCACCAGCAGAGATCTTTCGGGACAGGGCGGGGAAAAACTGTTTTTT. The V and J segments used are TRBV15 and TRBJ1-4, and 9 bases in between align with TRBD1. Here V drops 0 bases and J drops 8 bases, and the junction holds 10 bases not matched to any gene. CDR1 and CDR2, looked up from the germline V gene (reference sequence), are LNHNV and YYDKDF. The CDR3 numbers 17 residues from cysteine through phenylalanine. The sequence is cut down to CDR3 DNA, 51 bases in frame from base 1.